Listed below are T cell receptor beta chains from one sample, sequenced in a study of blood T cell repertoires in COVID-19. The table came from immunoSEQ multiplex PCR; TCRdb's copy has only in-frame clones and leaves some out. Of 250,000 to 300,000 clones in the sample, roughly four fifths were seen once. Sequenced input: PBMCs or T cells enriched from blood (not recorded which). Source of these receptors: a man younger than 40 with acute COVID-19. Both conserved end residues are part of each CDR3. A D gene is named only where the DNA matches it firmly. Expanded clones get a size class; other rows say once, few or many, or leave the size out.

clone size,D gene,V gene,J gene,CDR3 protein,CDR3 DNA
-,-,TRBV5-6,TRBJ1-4,CASSDIPGPRGGGKLFF,TGTGCCAGCAGCGACATCCCGGGACCCCGGGGGGGAGGCAAACTGTTTTTT
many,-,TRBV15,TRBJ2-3,CATSSEQPTDPQYF,TGTGCCACCAGCAGTGAACAGCCCACAGATCCGCAGTATTTT
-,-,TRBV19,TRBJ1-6,CASSIDTSSYNSPLHF,TGTGCCAGTAGTATAGACACGAGCTCCTATAATTCACCCCTCCACTTT
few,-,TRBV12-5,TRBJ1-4,CASGFGQGKLFF,TGTGCTAGTGGTTTTGGCCAGGGAAAACTGTTTTTT
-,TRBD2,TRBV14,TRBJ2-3,CASSHLSGWGEDTQYF,TGTGCCAGCAGCCATCTTAGCGGGTGGGGGGAGGATACGCAGTATTTT
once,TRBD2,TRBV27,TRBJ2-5,CASSLRTSGTRETQYF,TGTGCCAGCAGTTTAAGGACTAGCGGGACCAGGGAGACCCAGTACTTC
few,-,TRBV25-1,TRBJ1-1,CASREPNMNTEAFF,TGTGCCAGCAGGGAACCCAACATGAACACTGAAGCTTTCTTT
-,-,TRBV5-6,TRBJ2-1,CASSPRLLQRNEQFF,TGTGCCAGCAGCCCGAGGCTTCTCCAGAGGAATGAGCAGTTCTTC
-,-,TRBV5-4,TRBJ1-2,CASSFSPDRSYTF,TGTGCCAGCAGCTTCTCGCCCGACAGGTCCTACACCTTC
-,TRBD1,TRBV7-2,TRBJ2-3,CASRTGQRGTLDTQYF,TGTGCCAGCAGGACGGGACAGAGAGGAACATTAGATACGCAGTATTTT
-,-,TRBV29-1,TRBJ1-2,CSVWTDRYGYTF,TGCAGCGTTTGGACAGACCGATATGGCTACACCTTC
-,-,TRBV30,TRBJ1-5,CAWSISGLSNQPQHF,TGTGCCTGGAGTATCTCGGGACTGTCCAATCAGCCCCAGCATTTT
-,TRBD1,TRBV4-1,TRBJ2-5,CASSQDRQGTYQETQYF,TGCGCCAGCAGCCAAGATCGACAGGGGACGTACCAAGAGACCCAGTACTTC
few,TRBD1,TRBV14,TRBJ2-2,CASSQGGGATGELFF,TGTGCCAGCAGCCAAGGAGGGGGCGCGACCGGGGAGCTGTTTTTT
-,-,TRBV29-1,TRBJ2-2,CSVNMAGRGAGELFF,TGCAGCGTGAATATGGCCGGCAGGGGCGCCGGGGAGCTGTTTTTT
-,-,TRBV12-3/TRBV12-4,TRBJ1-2,CATVQGLAYGYTF,TGTGCCACCGTACAGGGTTTGGCCTATGGCTACACCTTC
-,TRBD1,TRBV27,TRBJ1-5,CASRQGPTSYGNQPQHF,TGTGCCAGTAGACAGGGGCCCACCTCTTACGGCAATCAGCCCCAGCATTTT
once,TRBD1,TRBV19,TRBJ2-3,CAITGQGNYTQYF,TGTGCCATTACAGGACAGGGGAACTATACGCAGTATTTT
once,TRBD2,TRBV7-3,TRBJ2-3,CASSSGTSGPGTQYF,TGTGCCAGCAGCTCCGGGACTAGCGGTCCTGGTACGCAGTATTTT
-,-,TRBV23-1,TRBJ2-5,CASSQLCPVKETQYF,TGCGCCAGCAGTCAACTCTGTCCTGTAAAAGAGACCCAGTACTTC
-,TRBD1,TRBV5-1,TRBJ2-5,CASINAAGTGTETQYF,TGTGCCAGCATCAACGCCGCCGGGACAGGGACGGAGACCCAGTACTTC
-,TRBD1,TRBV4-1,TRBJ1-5,CASSPHAGTGRQPQHF,TGCGCCAGCAGCCCCCACGCCGGGACAGGAAGGCAGCCCCAGCATTTT
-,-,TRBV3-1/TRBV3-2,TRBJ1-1,CASSRRALNTEAFF,TGTGCCAGCAGCAGAAGAGCTTTGAACACTGAAGCTTTCTTT
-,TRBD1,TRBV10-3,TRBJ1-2,CAINEKDRGHGYTF,TGTGCCATCAATGAGAAGGACAGGGGGCATGGCTACACCTTC
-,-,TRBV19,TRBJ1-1,CASAGIGTSTNTEAFF,TGTGCCAGTGCAGGGATTGGGACATCGACGAACACTGAAGCTTTCTTT
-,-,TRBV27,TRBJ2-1,CASSLWGPGNEQFF,TGTGCCAGCAGTTTATGGGGGCCAGGCAATGAGCAGTTCTTC
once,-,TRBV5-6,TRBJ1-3,CASSLIDRSGNTIYF,TGTGCCAGCAGCTTAATCGACAGGTCTGGAAACACCATATATTTT
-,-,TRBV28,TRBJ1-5,CASSLSGDQPQHF,TGTGCCAGCAGTTTATCGGGGGATCAGCCCCAGCATTTT
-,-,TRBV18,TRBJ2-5,CASSPVGTGMAQYF,TGTGCCAGCTCACCTGTTGGAACAGGGATGGCCCAGTACTTC
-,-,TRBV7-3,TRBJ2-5,CASSRGQGREETQYF,TGTGCCAGCAGCCGGGGCCAGGGGAGAGAAGAGACCCAGTACTTC
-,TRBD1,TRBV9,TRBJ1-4,CASNPQGLTNEKLFF,TGTGCCAGCAACCCACAGGGGCTGACTAATGAAAAACTGTTTTTT
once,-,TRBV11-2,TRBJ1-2,CASSLVAGGGYTF,TGTGCCAGCAGCTTAGTAGCGGGGGGAGGCTACACCTTC
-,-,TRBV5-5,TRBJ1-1,CASSPGTRGVEAFF,TGTGCCAGCAGCCCCGGGACAAGGGGAGTAGAAGCTTTCTTT
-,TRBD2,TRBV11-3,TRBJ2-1,CASSLLAGSSYNEQFF,TGTGCCAGCAGCCTGCTAGCGGGTTCCTCCTACAATGAGCAGTTCTTC
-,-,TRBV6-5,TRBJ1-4,CASRSLRATNEKLFF,TGTGCCAGCAGATCTCTACGGGCAACTAATGAAAAACTGTTTTTT
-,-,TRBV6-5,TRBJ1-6,CASTVGDSPLHF,TGTGCCAGCACCGTGGGAGATTCACCCCTCCACTTT
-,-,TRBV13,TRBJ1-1,CASSFGGWTEAFF,TGTGCCAGCAGCTTCGGTGGTTGGACTGAAGCTTTCTTT
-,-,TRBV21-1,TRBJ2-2,CASSPRDRVTGELFF,TGTGCCAGCAGCCCTCGGGACAGGGTCACCGGGGAGCTGTTTTTT
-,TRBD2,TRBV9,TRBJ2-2,CASSLVGGDTGELFF,TGTGCCAGCAGCCTCGTTGGGGGGGACACCGGGGAGCTGTTTTTT
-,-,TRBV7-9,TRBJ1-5,CASSFEGNQPQHF,TGTGCCAGCAGCTTTGAGGGAAATCAGCCCCAGCATTTT
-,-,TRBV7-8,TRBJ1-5,CASNPQGYSNQPQHF,TGTGCCAGCAACCCACAGGGATATAGCAATCAGCCCCAGCATTTT
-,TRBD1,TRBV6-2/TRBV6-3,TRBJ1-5,CASSWRTGENQPQHF,TGTGCCAGCAGTTGGAGGACAGGCGAGAATCAGCCCCAGCATTTT
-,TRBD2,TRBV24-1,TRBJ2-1,CATSDLAAGDPGNEQFF,TGTGCCACCAGTGATTTAGCAGCGGGGGATCCGGGGAATGAGCAGTTCTTC
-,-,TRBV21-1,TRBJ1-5,CASTPTGGESGPQHF,TGTGCCAGCACCCCGACAGGGGGCGAATCAGGGCCCCAGCATTTT
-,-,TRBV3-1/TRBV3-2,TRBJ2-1,CASSQGTGTYNEQFF,TGTGCCAGCAGCCAAGGGACGGGAACATACAATGAGCAGTTCTTC
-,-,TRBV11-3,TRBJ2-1,CASSDYRNEQFF,TGTGCCAGCAGCGACTACCGCAATGAGCAGTTCTTC